Here is one T cell receptor (beta chain) with its context. Under the authors' procedure: The authors estimated nucleated cell counts from reference gene primer amplification. Data came from immunoSEQ multiplex PCR; TCRdb stores just in-frame clones and leaves some out. V and J calls and clone size are as listed in that table; D and trimming were resolved from the DNA. The sample holds around 150,000 clones, over 80% seen once. This record comes from a study of blood T cell repertoires in COVID-19. Study as a whole: Both acute and convalescent COVID-19 samples were obtained from the United States, Italy and Spain. T cells, B-cell-depleted T cells, or PBMCs supplied cDNA or gDNA.

Sequencing used peripheral blood. The TCR sequence derives from a woman of 80 years or more with active or convalescent COVID-19.

As DNA, the CDR3 is TGTGCCAGCAGTACCGGACAGTACTCTGGAAACACCATATATTTT. This sequence encodes CASSTGQYSGNTIYF. The J gene is TRBJ1-3, the V gene TRBV6-5; TRBD1 might be the D (6 bases). V lost 5 bases to trimming and J lost 0 bases, with 11 bases between them. The V gene's germline CDR1 is MNHEY and CDR2 SVGAGI. CDR3 length: 15 residues.